This T cell receptor beta chain was identified in a study of cytomegalovirus exposure and HLA in healthy donors. Study summary: Assignment to the Caucasian-associated ancestry cluster applied to around 82% of the approximately 390 genotyped donors.

Findings and caveats of the study: Apparent HLA restriction characterized most CMV-associated TCR beta chains in a later analysis. What a later analysis showed was that several of the most significant clusters appeared linked to common viral pathogens.

As for this clone: Antigen unknown.

60 Vbeta and 13 Jbeta primers were used in PCR. Method: immunoSEQ multiplex PCR; TCRdb's copy keeps in-frame clones and lacks some. The sample comprises 150,000 to 200,000 clones, around 75% of which are singletons, and more than 1.5% rests with the top ten. This CDR3 is built from 15 residues. In germline, CDR1 is LNHNV, CDR2 YYDKDF (reference sequence). Trimming took 2 bases from V and 4 from J; bases not matched to a gene: 7. The rearrangement uses TRBV15 and TRBJ2-5, with 7 bases aligning to TRBD1. The sequence derives from a human donor in good health. Sequencing was performed on PBMCs. CDR3 coding DNA: TGTGCCACCAGCAGAACGACAGGGCCCGTAGAGACCCAGTACTTC. Translating gives CATSRTTGPVETQYF.